The 6 T cell receptor beta chains below all came from one sample that was sequenced in a study of CD8+ T cells in alopecia areata. RNA extraction and reverse transcription yielded cDNA as sequencing template. Profiled with immunoSEQ multiplex PCR; TCRdb holds only in-frame clones, not every one. The sample yields over 120,000 clones, about 59% seen once. Indicated treatment: oral pan-JAK inhibitor, 5-10 mg twice daily. The specimen comprised CD8+ T cells sorted from blood, sampled at week 4, from a patient treated with tofacitinib. The origin of the receptors is a human donor with alopecia areata.

The sample holds a few counts of this clone. V usage is TRBV5-1 and J usage is TRBJ2-5; D gene uncertain. Trimming removed 0 bases at V and 5 bases at J, with 5 bases between. Germline values: CDR1 SGHRS, CDR2 YFSETQ. The CDR3 totals 12 residues. This chain's CDR3 is CASSLDGETQYF. CDR3 in DNA: TGCGCCAGCAGCTTGGATGGGGAGACCCAGTACTTC.

The genes are TRBV9 and TRBJ2-1; D unresolved. CDR1 SGDLS and CDR2 YYNGEE come from the germline V gene. The V gene lost 0 bases and the J gene lost 4 bases, with 14 bases spanning the gap. The CDR3 contains 16 residues. CDR3 in amino acids: CASSVVATPSYNEQFF. Written as DNA, the CDR3 is TGTGCCAGCAGCGTAGTGGCTACTCCAAGTTACAATGAGCAGTTCTTC.

This clone appeared a single time. V and J are TRBV9 and TRBJ1-6; D unresolved. V was shortened by 4 bases and J by 5 bases, with 16 bases between the two germline ends. CDR3 length: 16 amino acids. Germline V gene data show CDR1 as SGDLS and CDR2 as YYNGEE. CDR3 coding DNA: TGTGCCAGCAGCCCGACGGGGATGGAGAATAATTCACCCCTCCACTTT. Translation gives CASSPTGMENNSPLHF.

This chain connects TRBV9 to TRBJ2-3; 7 bases align to TRBD1. The CDR3 spans 14 residues. V lost 3 bases, J lost 0 bases, and 1 base stayed unmatched. Germline V gene data show CDR1 as SGDLS and CDR2 as YYNGEE. The DNA for the CDR3 is TGTGCCAGCAGCGGACAGGGAAGCACAGATACGCAGTATTTT. It specifies CASSGQGSTDTQYF.

The V call is TRBV7-9, the J call TRBJ1-6; TRBD1 agrees at 10 bases. Germline lookup yields CDR1 SEHNR and CDR2 FQNEAQ (reference sequence). CDR3 length equals 14 residues. V dropped 4 bases and J dropped 10; count of bases not matched to a gene: 4. The CDR3 DNA follows: TGTGCCAGCAGCTCGACAGGGGGCGCATCACCCCTCCACTTT. Its translation: CASSSTGGASPLHF.

V usage is TRBV5-1 and J usage is TRBJ2-7; 8 bases match TRBD1. The CDR3 has 15 amino acids. Germline V gene data show CDR1 as SGHRS and CDR2 as YFSETQ. V dropped 4 bases and J dropped 7; count of bases not matched to a gene: 13. This chain's CDR3 is CASSPRQGSGWEQYF. DNA of the CDR3: TGCGCCAGCAGCCCAAGACAGGGGTCAGGCTGGGAGCAGTACTTC.